This T cell receptor (beta chain) is from a study of spatial heterogeneity in lung cancer. This clonotype was observed many times. Its antigen is still unknown. Findings and caveats of the study: Expanded TCRs classified as ubiquitous or regional were counted, and these counts tracked ubiquitous and regional nonsynonymous mutations, respectively. It was found that expanded intratumoral alpha and beta TCR counts tracked tumor mutation counts.

As to time point: sample taken at primary tumor resection. The donor population consisted of roughly 70 patients with untreated, early-stage non-small cell lung cancer. Extraction of whole RNA from tumor, nontumor lung or frozen PBMC preceded unsorted sequencing. Germline-derived CDR1 and CDR2 are SQVTM and ANQGSEA. This CDR3 has 13 amino acids. J was trimmed by 8 bases and V by 6 bases; bases with no gene match: 7. TCRdb independently ran MiXCR on the 5' RACE reads; one entry per CDR3 protein. The table lists 5,000 to 6,000 distinct CDR3 sequences, approximately 8.4% of them singletons, with roughly 32% in the top ten.

The sample here was lung tumor tissue, taken at surgery. The chain has TRBV29-1 and TRBJ2-2, with 9 positions matching TRBD1. This receptor was identified in a female donor with early-stage non-small cell lung cancer. DNA of the CDR3: TGCAGCGTGGGACAGGGAAGGACAGGGGAGCTGTTTTTT. This encodes CSVGQGRTGELFF.